Listed below are T cell receptor beta chains from one sample, sequenced in a study of blood T cell repertoires in COVID-19. Sequencing was performed with immunoSEQ multiplex PCR; in TCRdb, only in-frame clones are kept and a portion is missing. Of 95,000 to 150,000 clones listed, roughly four fifths are singletons. The sample consisted of peripheral blood. The receptors stem from a woman aged 45-65 years with acute or convalescent COVID-19. Both conserved end residues are part of each CDR3. D genes are given only for firm matches. Size values are once, few and many counts, or a class for expanded clones, and some rows have none.

size: .; D: .; V: TRBV5-1; J: TRBJ2-3; CDR3: CASSLAQGSTDTQYF; DNA: TGCGCCAGCAGCTTGGCCCAGGGGAGCACAGATACGCAGTATTTT
size: few; D: TRBD1; V: TRBV15; J: TRBJ2-7; CDR3: CATSRDLGDRSYYEQYF; DNA: TGTGCCACCAGCAGAGACTTGGGGGACAGAAGTTACTACGAGCAGTACTTC
size: .; D: TRBD1; V: TRBV13; J: TRBJ1-5; CDR3: CASSSGTGYQPQHF; DNA: TGTGCCAGCAGCTCCGGGACAGGATATCAGCCCCAGCATTTT
size: few; D: .; V: TRBV11-2; J: TRBJ2-6; CDR3: CASSVTDSGANVLTF; DNA: TGTGCCAGCAGCGTCACAGATTCTGGGGCCAACGTCCTGACTTTC
size: .; D: .; V: TRBV27; J: TRBJ2-7; CDR3: CASSPLAGDSYEQYF; DNA: TGTGCCAGCAGTCCACTGGCGGGTGACTCCTACGAGCAGTACTTC
size: .; D: TRBD1; V: TRBV3-1/TRBV3-2; J: TRBJ1-1; CDR3: CASSRTGTDTEAFF; DNA: TGTGCCAGCAGCCGCACCGGGACAGACACTGAAGCTTTCTTT
size: .; D: .; V: TRBV3-1/TRBV3-2; J: TRBJ2-3; CDR3: CASSQRDTQYF; DNA: TGTGCCAGCAGCCAACGAGATACGCAGTATTTT
size: .; D: TRBD2; V: TRBV6-1; J: TRBJ2-1; CDR3: CASSGAGGYLDEQFF; DNA: TGTGCCAGCAGTGGAGCGGGAGGATATTTAGATGAGCAGTTCTTC
size: .; D: TRBD1; V: TRBV6-5; J: TRBJ2-5; CDR3: CASSFLGQGSQETQYF; DNA: TGTGCCAGCAGTTTCCTCGGACAGGGAAGCCAAGAGACCCAGTACTTC
size: .; D: .; V: TRBV6-4; J: TRBJ2-3; CDR3: CASSEQSTDTQYF; DNA: TGTGCCAGCAGTGAACAGAGCACAGATACGCAGTATTTT
size: once; D: .; V: TRBV10-3; J: TRBJ1-1; CDR3: CAISVQGFGDTEAFF; DNA: TGTGCCATCAGTGTACAGGGTTTCGGGGACACTGAAGCTTTCTTT
size: .; D: TRBD1; V: TRBV18; J: TRBJ1-2; CDR3: CASSPPGQYNYGYTF; DNA: TGTGCCAGCTCACCGCCGGGACAGTATAACTATGGCTACACCTTC
size: once; D: .; V: TRBV7-8; J: TRBJ1-1; CDR3: CASSFLQGLEAFF; DNA: TGTGCCAGCAGCTTCCTCCAGGGGCTTGAAGCTTTCTTT
size: .; D: TRBD1; V: TRBV7-3; J: TRBJ1-6; CDR3: CASGTGDSPLHF; DNA: TGTGCCAGTGGGACAGGGGATTCACCCCTCCACTTT
size: .; D: TRBD1; V: TRBV3-1/TRBV3-2; J: TRBJ1-2; CDR3: CASSRGTGGSYGYTF; DNA: TGTGCCAGCAGCCGGGGGACAGGGGGCAGCTATGGCTACACCTTC
size: .; D: TRBD2; V: TRBV10-3; J: TRBJ2-1; CDR3: CAISEGLAGAESNEQFF; DNA: TGTGCCATCAGTGAGGGACTAGCGGGAGCGGAATCCAATGAGCAGTTCTTC
size: few; D: .; V: TRBV19; J: TRBJ2-3; CDR3: CASSIKLARGTDTQYF; DNA: TGTGCCAGTAGTATCAAGTTGGCCAGGGGCACAGATACGCAGTATTTT
size: .; D: .; V: TRBV11-2; J: TRBJ1-2; CDR3: CASSSLRDTSNYGYTF; DNA: TGTGCCAGCAGCTCTCTGAGGGACACTTCTAACTATGGCTACACCTTC
size: .; D: .; V: TRBV5-4; J: TRBJ2-2; CDR3: CASSPGRSNTGELFF; DNA: TGTGCCAGCAGCCCAGGCAGATCGAACACCGGGGAGCTGTTTTTT
size: .; D: TRBD1; V: TRBV6-6; J: TRBJ1-1; CDR3: CASSYGTETEAFF; DNA: TGTGCCAGCAGTTACGGGACAGAAACTGAAGCTTTCTTT
size: .; D: .; V: TRBV19; J: TRBJ2-7; CDR3: CASSTHRLNEQYF; DNA: TGTGCCAGTAGTACCCACAGGCTGAACGAGCAGTACTTC
size: .; D: .; V: TRBV28; J: TRBJ2-1; CDR3: CASSPGGTHNLGEQFF; DNA: TGTGCCAGCAGTCCCGGAGGGACGCATAACCTGGGTGAGCAGTTCTTC
size: .; D: .; V: TRBV7-9; J: TRBJ1-5; CDR3: CASSLGHTTGNQPQHF; DNA: TGTGCCAGCAGCTTAGGTCATACGACAGGCAATCAGCCCCAGCATTTT
size: once; D: TRBD1; V: TRBV10-3; J: TRBJ1-4; CDR3: CAISAGQGFEKLFF; DNA: TGTGCCATCAGTGCGGGACAGGGTTTTGAAAAACTGTTTTTT
size: .; D: .; V: TRBV3-1/TRBV3-2; J: TRBJ1-5; CDR3: CASSLQATSVRPQHF; DNA: TGTGCCAGCAGCCTTCAGGCCACATCAGTTAGGCCCCAGCATTTT
size: once; D: .; V: TRBV6-1; J: TRBJ1-2; CDR3: CASSEQGVKGYTF; DNA: TGTGCCAGCAGTGAACAGGGTGTGAAGGGCTACACCTTC
size: .; D: .; V: TRBV30; J: TRBJ1-1; CDR3: CACTGSRNTEAFF; DNA: TGTGCCTGTACGGGATCTAGGAACACTGAAGCTTTCTTT
size: .; D: TRBD2; V: TRBV19; J: TRBJ2-3; CDR3: CASSPQAGGSTDTQYF; DNA: TGTGCCAGTAGTCCTCAAGCGGGAGGGAGCACAGATACGCAGTATTTT
size: few; D: TRBD1; V: TRBV7-8; J: TRBJ1-1; CDR3: CASSLTGANTEAFF; DNA: TGTGCCAGCAGCTTGACAGGGGCGAACACTGAAGCTTTCTTT
size: .; D: .; V: TRBV6-5; J: TRBJ1-5; CDR3: CASSSYSNQPQHF; DNA: TGTGCCAGCTCTTCTTATAGCAATCAGCCCCAGCATTTT
size: .; D: .; V: TRBV3-1/TRBV3-2; J: TRBJ1-5; CDR3: CASSQAGNQPQHF; DNA: TGTGCCAGCAGCCAAGCCGGCAATCAGCCCCAGCATTTT
size: .; D: .; V: TRBV7-9; J: TRBJ2-7; CDR3: CASSILESYEQYF; DNA: TGTGCCAGCAGCATACTAGAGTCCTACGAGCAGTACTTC
size: .; D: .; V: TRBV28; J: TRBJ2-6; CDR3: CASSLGGSGANVLTF; DNA: TGTGCCAGCAGTTTGGGGGGATCAGGGGCCAACGTCCTGACTTTC
size: few; D: TRBD1; V: TRBV28; J: TRBJ1-5; CDR3: CASSFRTGSSNQPQHF; DNA: TGTGCCAGCAGTTTTAGGACAGGCAGTAGCAATCAGCCCCAGCATTTT
size: .; D: .; V: TRBV9; J: TRBJ2-7; CDR3: CASSPSGTSGYEQYF; DNA: TGTGCCAGCAGCCCTTCCGGGACAAGCGGATACGAGCAGTACTTC
size: .; D: .; V: TRBV19; J: TRBJ1-2; CDR3: CASRTRGLLNGYTF; DNA: TGTGCCAGTAGGACGCGTGGACTACTGAATGGCTACACCTTC
size: once; D: .; V: TRBV28; J: TRBJ1-4; CDR3: CASSSQGQKLFF; DNA: TGTGCCAGCAGTTCCCAGGGGCAAAAACTGTTTTTT
size: .; D: .; V: TRBV28; J: TRBJ1-5; CDR3: CASSSPGLNQPQHF; DNA: TGTGCCAGCAGTTCTCCAGGGTTGAATCAGCCCCAGCATTTT
size: .; D: .; V: TRBV24-1; J: TRBJ2-2; CDR3: CATSDRTPNTGELFF; DNA: TGTGCCACCAGTGATAGGACACCGAACACCGGGGAGCTGTTTTTT
size: .; D: .; V: TRBV4-2; J: TRBJ2-5; CDR3: CASSQDLRGGRETQYF; DNA: TGTGCCAGCAGCCAAGATCTTCGCGGCGGTCGAGAGACCCAGTACTTC
size: .; D: .; V: TRBV6-5; J: TRBJ1-4; CDR3: CASRTDATNEKLFF; DNA: TGTGCCAGCAGGACAGATGCAACTAATGAAAAACTGTTTTTT
size: once; D: TRBD1; V: TRBV19; J: TRBJ1-4; CDR3: CASSRQNRGRTNEKLFF; DNA: TGTGCCAGTAGTCGACAGAACAGGGGGCGGACTAATGAAAAACTGTTTTTT
size: .; D: .; V: TRBV18; J: TRBJ1-1; CDR3: CASSPSYGDGFLAFF; DNA: TGTGCCAGCTCACCCTCCTACGGAGACGGTTTTCTGGCTTTCTTT
size: .; D: TRBD1; V: TRBV5-1; J: TRBJ1-2; CDR3: CASSGLTGEGGYTF; DNA: TGCGCCAGCAGCGGATTGACAGGGGAAGGGGGCTACACCTTC
size: .; D: .; V: TRBV30; J: TRBJ2-7; CDR3: CAWSLGGGFYEQYF; DNA: TGTGCCTGGAGCCTAGGGGGGGGCTTTTACGAGCAGTACTTC
size: .; D: TRBD2; V: TRBV11-3; J: TRBJ2-1; CDR3: CASSLGRGSGEQFF; DNA: TGTGCCAGCAGCTTGGGGAGGGGCTCGGGTGAGCAGTTCTTC
size: .; D: TRBD2; V: TRBV30; J: TRBJ2-1; CDR3: CALERGEVRNEQFF; DNA: TGTGCCTTGGAACGGGGGGAGGTAAGAAATGAGCAGTTCTTC
size: .; D: .; V: TRBV9; J: TRBJ1-3; CDR3: CASSGTSRADSGNTIYF; DNA: TGTGCCAGCAGCGGAACGTCAAGAGCGGACTCTGGAAACACCATATATTTT
size: .; D: TRBD2; V: TRBV13; J: TRBJ2-3; CDR3: CASRLTSGRALDTQYF; DNA: TGTGCCAGCAGGCTCACTAGCGGGAGGGCCTTAGATACGCAGTATTTT